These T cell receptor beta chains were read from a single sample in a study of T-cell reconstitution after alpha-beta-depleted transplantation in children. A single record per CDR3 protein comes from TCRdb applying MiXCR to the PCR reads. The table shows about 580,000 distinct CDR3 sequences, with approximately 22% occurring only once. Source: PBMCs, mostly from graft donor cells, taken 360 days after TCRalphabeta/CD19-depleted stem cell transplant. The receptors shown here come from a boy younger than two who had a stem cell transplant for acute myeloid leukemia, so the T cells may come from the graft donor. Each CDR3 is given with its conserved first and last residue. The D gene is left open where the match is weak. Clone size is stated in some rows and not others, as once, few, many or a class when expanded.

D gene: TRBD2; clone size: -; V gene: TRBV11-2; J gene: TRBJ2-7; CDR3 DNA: TGTGCCAGCAGCTTAGGGTGGGTAGCGGGGGGCCCCGGCGCCTACGAGCAGTACTTC; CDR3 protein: CASSLGWVAGGPGAYEQYF
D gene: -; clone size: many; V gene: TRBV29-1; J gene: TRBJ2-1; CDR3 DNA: TGCAGCGCTGCCCCGGATCGGTTCTTC; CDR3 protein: CSAAPDRFF
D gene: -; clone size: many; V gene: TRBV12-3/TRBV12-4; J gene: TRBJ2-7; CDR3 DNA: -; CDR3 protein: CASSSSVGSYEQYF
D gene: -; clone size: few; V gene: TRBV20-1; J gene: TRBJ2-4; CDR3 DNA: TGCAGTGCTAGGGAATTGGGGGCCCTCAAAAACATTCAGTACTTC; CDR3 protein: CSARELGALKNIQYF
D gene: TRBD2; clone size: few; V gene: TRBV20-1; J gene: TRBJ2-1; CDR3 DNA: TGCAGTGCAGCGCTTCTAGCGGCCCCCTACAATGAGCAGTTCTTC; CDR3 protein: CSAALLAAPYNEQFF
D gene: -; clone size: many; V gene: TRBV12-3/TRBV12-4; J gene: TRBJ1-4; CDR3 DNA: TGTGCCAGCAGCAAACAGCGTGCAACTAATGAAAAACTGTTTTTT; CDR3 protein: CASSKQRATNEKLFF
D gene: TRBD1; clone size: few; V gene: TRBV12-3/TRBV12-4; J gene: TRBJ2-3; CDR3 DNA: TGTGCCAGCAGTTACGGGCGGACAGGGGGAAACACAGATACGCAGTATTTT; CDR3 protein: CASSYGRTGGNTDTQYF
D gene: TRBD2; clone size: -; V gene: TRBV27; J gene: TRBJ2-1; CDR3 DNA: TGTGCCAGCACCCTGCGGGGGGGTTCTACGAGGAATGAGCAGTTCTTC; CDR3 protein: CASTLRGGSTRNEQFF
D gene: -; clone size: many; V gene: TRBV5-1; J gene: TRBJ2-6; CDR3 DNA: TGCGCCAGCAGCTTAAGGACAGTTCCCTCCTTTTCTGGGGCCAACGTCCTGACTTTC; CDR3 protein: CASSLRTVPSFSGANVLTF
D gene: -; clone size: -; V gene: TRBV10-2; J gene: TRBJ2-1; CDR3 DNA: TGCGCCAGCAGGGCTCTCCTGGGCAATGAGCAGTTCTTC; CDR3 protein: CASRALLGNEQFF
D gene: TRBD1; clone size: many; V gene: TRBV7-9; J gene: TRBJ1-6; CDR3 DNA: TGTGCCAGCAGCTTGACGGGACAGGTTAATTCACCCCTCCACTTT; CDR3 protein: CASSLTGQVNSPLHF